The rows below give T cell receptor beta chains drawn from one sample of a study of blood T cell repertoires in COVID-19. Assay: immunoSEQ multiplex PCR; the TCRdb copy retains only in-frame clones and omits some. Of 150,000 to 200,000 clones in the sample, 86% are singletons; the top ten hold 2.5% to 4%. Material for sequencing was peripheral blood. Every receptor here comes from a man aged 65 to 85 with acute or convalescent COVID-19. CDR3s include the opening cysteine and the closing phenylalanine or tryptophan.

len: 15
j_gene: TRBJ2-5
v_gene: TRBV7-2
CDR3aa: CASSLSFRQGETQYF

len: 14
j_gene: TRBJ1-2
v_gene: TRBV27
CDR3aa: CASTPAGAPSGYTF

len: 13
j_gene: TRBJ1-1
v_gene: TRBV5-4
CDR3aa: CASSPGSNTEAFF

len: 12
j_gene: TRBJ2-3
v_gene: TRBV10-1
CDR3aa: CASSELAGTQYF

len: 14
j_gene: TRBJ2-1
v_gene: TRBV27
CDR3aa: CASSGGRYYNEQFF

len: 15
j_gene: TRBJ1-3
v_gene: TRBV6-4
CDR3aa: CASSDVAGTGNTIYF

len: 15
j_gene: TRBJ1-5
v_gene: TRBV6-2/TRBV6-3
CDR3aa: CASSPPGQGAQPQHF

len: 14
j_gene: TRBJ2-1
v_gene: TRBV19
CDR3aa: CASSYLGVNNEQFF

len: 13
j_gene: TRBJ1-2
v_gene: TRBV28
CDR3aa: CASSPMTGYGYTF

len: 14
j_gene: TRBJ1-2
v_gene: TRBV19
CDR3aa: CASRRDRVPFGYTF

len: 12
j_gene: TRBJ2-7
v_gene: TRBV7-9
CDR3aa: CASSSQGYEQYF

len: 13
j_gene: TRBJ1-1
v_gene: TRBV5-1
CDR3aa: CASSVEQNTEAFF

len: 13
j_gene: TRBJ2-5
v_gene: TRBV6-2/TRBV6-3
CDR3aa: CASSLQQQETQYF

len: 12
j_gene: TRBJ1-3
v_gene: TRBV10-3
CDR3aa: CACGSSGNTIYF

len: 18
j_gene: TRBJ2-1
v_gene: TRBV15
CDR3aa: CATSRRGTSGSLVGEQFF

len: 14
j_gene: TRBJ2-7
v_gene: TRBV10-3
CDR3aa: CAISASGRIYEQYF

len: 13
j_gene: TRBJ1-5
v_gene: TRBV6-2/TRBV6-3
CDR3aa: CASSWGLGQPQHF

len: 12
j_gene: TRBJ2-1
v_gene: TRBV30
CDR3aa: CAWSVGAPQQFF

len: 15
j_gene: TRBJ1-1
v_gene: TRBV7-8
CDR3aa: CASIQGRQTNTEAFF

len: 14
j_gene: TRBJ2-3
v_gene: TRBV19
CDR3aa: CASSIGGGTDTQYF

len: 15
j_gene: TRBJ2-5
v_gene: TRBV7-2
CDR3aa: CASSPSYSAAETQYF

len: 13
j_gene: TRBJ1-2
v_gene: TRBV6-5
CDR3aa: CASSYKANYGYTF

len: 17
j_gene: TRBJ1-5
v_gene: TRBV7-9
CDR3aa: CASSSRDRERAHQPQHF

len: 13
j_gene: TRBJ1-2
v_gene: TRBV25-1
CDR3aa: CASSLEGLQGYTF

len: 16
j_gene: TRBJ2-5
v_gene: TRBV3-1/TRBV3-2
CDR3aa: CASSQAGTAHQETQYF

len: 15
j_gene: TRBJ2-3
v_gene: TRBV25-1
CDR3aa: CASRTSGGETDTQYF

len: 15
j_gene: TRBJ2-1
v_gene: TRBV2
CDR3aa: CATRGGSGRSNEQFF

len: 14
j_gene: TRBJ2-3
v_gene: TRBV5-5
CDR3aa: CASSLVEYTDTQYF

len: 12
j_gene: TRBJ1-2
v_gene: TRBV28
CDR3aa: CASRGWALGYTF

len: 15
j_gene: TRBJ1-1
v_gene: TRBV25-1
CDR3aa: CASPSAGSGDTEAFF

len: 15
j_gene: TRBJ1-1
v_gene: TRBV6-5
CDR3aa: CASSPPGDRSSEAFF

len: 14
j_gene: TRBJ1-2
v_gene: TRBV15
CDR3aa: CATSRRQFNYGYTF

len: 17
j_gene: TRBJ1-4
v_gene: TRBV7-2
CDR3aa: CASSVNPWGGTNEKLFF

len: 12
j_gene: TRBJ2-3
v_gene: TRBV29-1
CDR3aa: CSCGKMTDTQYF

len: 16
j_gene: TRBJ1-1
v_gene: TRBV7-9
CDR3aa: CASNTGGRGENTEAFF

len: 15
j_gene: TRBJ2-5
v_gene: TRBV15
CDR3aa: CATATSRTSQETQYF

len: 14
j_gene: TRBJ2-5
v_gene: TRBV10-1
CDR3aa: CASSESRGSETQYF

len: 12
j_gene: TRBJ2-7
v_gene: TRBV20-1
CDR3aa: CSASRRDTEQYF

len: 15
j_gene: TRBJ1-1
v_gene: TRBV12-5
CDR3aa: CASGSTTGSGSEAFF

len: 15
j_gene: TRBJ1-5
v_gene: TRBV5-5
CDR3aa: CASSFTGGADQPQHF